The 6 T cell receptor beta chains reported below all come from one sample, sequenced in a study of T-cell reconstitution after alpha-beta-depleted transplantation in children. This sample's TCRbeta library carried unique molecular identifier barcodes. TCRdb reanalysed the PCR reads using MiXCR and keeps one entry per CDR3 protein. This table holds roughly 500,000 distinct CDR3 sequences, approximately 30% found once. The sample consisted of PBMCs from the stem cell graft donor, taken from the stem cell graft. These receptors all stem from a human donor who donated a stem cell graft to a child with aplastic anemia.

CDR3 DNA sequence: TGCGCCAGCAGCAATGAAGTCAGGGGGCTGGATGGCTACACCTTC. This sequence encodes CASSNEVRGLDGYTF. The rearrangement links TRBV5-1 to TRBJ1-2; 8 positions agree with TRBD1. Germline trimming cut 4 bases from V and 6 bases from J; bases unmatched to any gene: 11. In germline, CDR1 is SGHRS, CDR2 YFSETQ. The CDR3 runs to 15 residues.

The rearrangement links TRBV6-2 or TRBV6-3 to TRBJ2-4; possible D gene TRBD2, 6 bases. This CDR3 region has 15 residues. V was clipped by 6 bases and J by 0 bases, with 12 bases between them. Germline CDR1 is MNHEY and CDR2 is SVGEGT. Written as DNA, the CDR3 is TGTGCCAGCAGCCAACTAGCCTTAGCCAAAAACATTCAGTACTTC. It codes for CASSQLALAKNIQYF.

The V and J genes are TRBV11-3 and TRBJ2-7, with D tentatively TRBD1 or TRBD2 (7 bases each). The V gene lost 5 bases and the J gene lost 5 bases, with 16 bases spanning the gap. Germline values: CDR1 SGHNT, CDR2 YENEEA. The CDR3 is 14 amino acids. The CDR3 DNA follows: TGTGCCAGCAGCCAGGGGGGGACTCAGGACGAGCAGTACTTC. Translating gives CASSQGGTQDEQYF.

The rearrangement links TRBV7-2 to TRBJ1-2; D unresolved. CDR1 is SGHTA and CDR2 is FQGNSA in the germline V gene. The CDR3 is 14 residues long. Trimming cost V 1 base and J 0 bases, with 6 bases left between them. The DNA of the CDR3 is TGTGCCAGCAGCTTAGAGTCAGCTAACTATGGCTACACCTTC. It encodes CASSLESANYGYTF.

This clonotype has only one observation. The rearrangement joins TRBV11-2 to TRBJ2-3; D perhaps matches TRBD1 (5 bases). The V and J ends lost 1 base and 0 bases respectively, with 8 bases between them. This CDR3 has 15 amino acids. Germline assignment: CDR1 SGHAT and CDR2 FQNNGV. CDR3 loop: CASSLGRTSTDTQYF. Here the CDR3 DNA reads TGTGCCAGCAGCTTAGGCAGGACAAGCACAGATACGCAGTATTTT.

The chain couples TRBV7-6 to TRBJ1-5; perhaps TRBD1 as D (5 bases). This CDR3 has 14 residues. From germline, CDR1 is SGHVS and CDR2 FNYEAQ. V dropped 5 bases and J dropped 2 bases, with 10 bases sitting between them. CDR3 DNA: TGTGCCAGCAGCAGAGGGGTTGGCAATCAGCCCCAGCATTTT. Its protein is CASSRGVGNQPQHF.